The 32 T cell receptor beta chains in this list originate from one sample, sequenced in a study of shared T cell receptors in the human thymus. Libraries were prepared by immunoSEQ multiplex PCR; TCRdb keeps only in-frame clonotypes and omits some of them. The sample has more than 550,000 clones; 80% to 90% are singletons. These sequences were also reported in another study, on human thymus T cells.

Sequencing input: thymocytes. The receptors originated from a girl under two years old with a congenital heart defect.

J is TRBJ2-7 and V is TRBV10-1, with 10 bases matching TRBD1. The CDR3 has 17 amino acids. Germline loops: CDR1 WNHNN, CDR2 SYGVQD (reference sequence). V was pared by 0 bases and J by 4 bases, with 9 bases of the junction left unmatched. Here the CDR3 DNA reads TGCGCCAGCAGTGAGTCCGTGGTAGGGACAGGGGAATACGAGCAGTACTTC. Translation gives CASSESVVGTGEYEQYF.

J is TRBJ2-2 and V is TRBV11-2; no reliable D call. V gave up 1 base and J gave up 3 bases, with 15 bases separating them. CDR3 length: 17 residues. Germline V CDR1 and CDR2: SGHAT, FQNNGV. CDR3 bases: TGTGCCAGCAGCTTAGGGCGTCCGGGTGTGGACACCGGGGAGCTGTTTTTT. The encoded protein is CASSLGRPGVDTGELFF.

In this sample, this clone turned up once. The rearrangement links TRBV18 to TRBJ1-1, with D unclear. This CDR3 comprises 15 residues. CDR1 KGHSH and CDR2 LQKENI come from the germline V gene. Between the trimmed V and J ends, which lost 6 bases and 5 bases, there was a span of 19 bases. The CDR3 loop is CASSLEGGWGTEAFF. In DNA form, the CDR3 reads TGTGCCAGCTCCCTCGAGGGAGGGTGGGGAACTGAAGCTTTCTTT.

Worth noting for this clone: The final CDR3 position lacks the conserved phenylalanine or tryptophan, pointing to a likely read error. V is TRBV14 and J is TRBJ1-6; 7 positions match TRBD1. This CDR3 contains 21 residues. With 0 bases clipped from V and 0 bases from J, the junction kept 14 bases outside the gene matches. Looked up from germline, CDR1 is SGHDN and CDR2 is FVKESK. This CDR3 reads CASSQDVLTGSNSSYNSPLHL. The CDR3, as DNA: TGTGCCAGCAGCCAAGATGTGTTGACAGGGAGTAATAGCTCCTATAATTCACCCCTCCACCTT.

This clone was observed a few times. The J gene is TRBJ2-3, the V gene TRBV28, with D perhaps matching TRBD1 (5 bases). The V end lost 2 bases, the J end lost 5 bases, and 11 bases lay between the germline ends. The CDR3 length is 14 residues. CDR1 MDHEN and CDR2 SYDVKM come from the germline V gene. As DNA, the CDR3 is TGTGCCAGCAGTTTAAGACAGACACTAGATACGCAGTATTTT. Translating it yields CASSLRQTLDTQYF. The variable domain in full, completed from reference TRBV28 and TRBJ2-3, reads DVKVTQSSRYLVKRTGEKVFLECVQDMDHENMFWYRQDPGLGLRLIYFSYDVKMKEKGDIPEGYSVSREKKERFSLILESASTNQTSMYLCASSLRQTLDTQYFGPGTRLTVL.

The chain recombines TRBV5-5 with TRBJ2-7, with D hard to call. V was shortened by 6 bases and J by 0 bases, with 13 bases between the two germline ends. In germline, CDR1 is SGHKS, CDR2 YYEKEE (reference sequence). CDR3 length equals 14 residues. CDR3 sequence (DNA): TGTGCCAGCACCGTACCCCGGTACTCCTACGAGCAGTACTTC. Translated: CASTVPRYSYEQYF.

The rearrangement joins TRBV4-3 to TRBJ1-2, with 7 bases fitting TRBD1. This CDR3 has 18 residues. CDR1 is LGHNA and CDR2 is YSLEER in the germline V gene. J was trimmed by 4 bases and V by 0 bases; bases with no gene match: 14. CDR3 nucleotides: TGCGCCAGCAGCCAAGATAAGTCCCTTGGGACAGAAACCTATGGCTACACCTTC. Its protein is CASSQDKSLGTETYGYTF.

The rearrangement uses TRBV29-1 and TRBJ2-7, with TRBD1 identical over 7 bases. Germline values: CDR1 SQVTM, CDR2 ANQGSEA. V trimming: 6 bases; J trimming: 2 bases; junction bases outside the gene matches: 16. CDR3 length: 16 residues. CDR3 DNA sequence: TGCAGCGTGCTTGTCGTGAAATACAGGGGCGCCTACGAGCAGTACTTC. Translating it yields CSVLVVKYRGAYEQYF.

This chain connects TRBV5-1 to TRBJ2-2; 8 bases map to TRBD2. The CDR3 runs 15 residues. J was trimmed by 6 bases and V by 1 base; bases with no gene match: 5. Germline V lookup: CDR1 SGHRS, CDR2 YFSETQ. CDR3 region: CASSLTGTSPGELFF. The DNA of the CDR3 is TGCGCCAGCAGCTTGACCGGGACTAGTCCCGGGGAGCTGTTTTTT.

The chain carries TRBV11-2 and TRBJ2-2; TRBD1 matches 7 bases. Germline loops: CDR1 SGHAT, CDR2 FQNNGV. V lost 5 bases to trimming and J lost 7 bases; unmatched junction nucleotides: 13. The CDR3 sequence is 16 residues long. CDR3 region: CASSVRQGPVHGELFF. CDR3 nucleotides: TGTGCCAGCAGCGTTAGACAGGGACCGGTACACGGGGAGCTGTTTTTT.

The chain recombines TRBV6-1 with TRBJ1-5, with D possibly being TRBD1 (6 bases). Germline lookup yields CDR1 MNHNS and CDR2 SASEGT. V gave up 6 bases and J gave up 9 bases, with 27 bases separating them. This CDR3 is built from 17 residues. CDR3: CASSETNRGGRSRPQHF. The CDR3 coding sequence is TGTGCCAGCAGCGAAACTAATAGGGGGGGCCGGTCTCGGCCCCAGCATTTT.

The chain is built from TRBV5-1 and TRBJ2-1, with 8 bases lining up with TRBD2. V shed 2 bases, J shed 0 bases, and the junction held 10 bases outside the gene matches. In germline, CDR1 is SGHRS, CDR2 YFSETQ. The CDR3 is 18 amino acids. CDR3 amino acids: CASSFPRGGASSYNEQFF. The CDR3 region has the DNA TGCGCCAGCAGCTTTCCCCGGGGGGGGGCAAGCTCCTACAATGAGCAGTTCTTC.

The J gene is TRBJ1-1, the V gene TRBV27; D remains ambiguous. V lost 2 bases and J lost 6, with 13 bases in between. CDR1 is MNHEY and CDR2 is SMNVEV in the germline V gene (reference sequence). This CDR3 has 14 amino acids. CDR3 protein: CASSLTGCAPEAFF. The CDR3 region has the DNA TGTGCCAGCAGTTTAACGGGGTGCGCGCCTGAAGCTTTCTTT.

The chain employs TRBV6-1 and TRBJ1-3, with D perhaps matching TRBD1 (5 bases). Germline V gene sequence: CDR1 MNHNS, CDR2 SASEGT. With 1 base removed from V and 5 bases from J, the gap between germline ends came to 12 bases. The CDR3 runs 15 residues. This CDR3 is CASSEGGRGRNTIYF. CDR3 in DNA: TGTGCCAGCAGTGAAGGAGGGAGGGGTAGAAACACCATATATTTT.

This chain uses TRBV6-6 with TRBJ1-4; no definite D call. V lost 4 bases and J lost 7, with 19 bases in between. CDR3 length equals 16 residues. CDR1 and CDR2 from the germline V gene are MNHNY and SVGAGI (reference sequence). The CDR3 DNA reads TGTGCCAGCAGTTCAGCAGCGGGCCTGACAAGTGAAAAACTGTTTTTT. Amino acid sequence: CASSSAAGLTSEKLFF.

Only one count was recorded for this clone. This chain uses TRBV28 with TRBJ2-4; D is unresolved. In germline, CDR1 is MDHEN, CDR2 SYDVKM. The CDR3 has 14 amino acids. Trimming removed 6 bases from V and 4 bases from J, with 13 bases in between. The CDR3 bases are TGTGCCAGCAGGCTACACCAACTAAAAAACATTCAGTACTTC. Amino acids: CASRLHQLKNIQYF.

The chain is built from TRBV5-6 and TRBJ2-7; D might be TRBD2 (5 bases). Germline V gene sequence: CDR1 SGHDT, CDR2 YYEEEE. V was clipped by 6 bases and J by 0 bases, with 10 bases between them. The CDR3 has 13 residues. The CDR3 region has the DNA TGTGCCAGCATCGGCCGGGGCTCCTACGAGCAGTACTTC. It codes for CASIGRGSYEQYF.

This CDR3 is CASSLARGAYYEQYF. DNA of the CDR3: TGTGCCAGCAGCTTAGCCCGGGGGGCCTACTACGAGCAGTACTTC. V gene TRBV7-4 combines with J gene TRBJ2-7, with D perhaps matching TRBD2 (7 bases). Germline V gene data show CDR1 as SGHVT and CDR2 as SQSDAQ. This CDR3 region has 15 residues. Trimming removed 0 bases at V and 3 bases at J, with 12 bases between.

The CDR3 reads CARQGLGTGLYEQYF. In DNA form, the CDR3 reads TGTGCCAGACAAGGATTGGGGACAGGGCTCTACGAGCAGTACTTC. J is TRBJ2-7 and V is TRBV2, with 9 bases lining up with TRBD1. Germline trimming cut 9 bases from V and 3 bases from J; bases unmatched to any gene: 12. The CDR3 has 15 amino acids. Germline-derived CDR1 and CDR2 are SNHLY and FYNNEI.

Only a few counts were recorded for this clone. This chain links TRBV4-3 with TRBJ1-4, with 9 positions matching TRBD1. Losses at the gene ends were 3 bases for V and 7 bases for J; bases not matched to a gene: 12. The CDR3 spans 17 residues. CDR1 is LGHNA and CDR2 is YSLEER in the germline V gene. CDR3 coding DNA: TGCGCCAGCAGCCACGTTACCACAGGGGGCGCGGGTGAAAAACTGTTTTTT. This translates into CASSHVTTGGAGEKLFF.

A word on this clone: This CDR3 is also generated by other DNA sequences in the sample. The chain joins TRBV5-1 to TRBJ1-2; 7 bases are shared with TRBD1. Germline CDR1 is SGHRS and CDR2 is YFSETQ. V dropped 3 bases and J dropped 8; count of bases not matched to a gene: 4. The CDR3 runs 12 residues. CDR3 bases: TGCGCCAGCAGCTCCGACAGGGAGGGCTACACCTTC. This sequence encodes CASSSDREGYTF.

This chain uses TRBV27 with TRBJ1-4; 7 nucleotides line up with TRBD1. V was pared by 6 bases and J by 1 base, with 5 bases of the junction left unmatched. Germline V CDR1 and CDR2: MNHEY, SMNVEV (reference sequence). The CDR3 is made up of 15 amino acids. CDR3 sequence reads: CASRTYRGTNEKLFF. The CDR3 region has the DNA TGTGCCAGCAGGACCTACAGGGGAACTAATGAAAAACTGTTTTTT.

The V and J genes are TRBV19 and TRBJ2-7, with 8 bases that match TRBD1. V was pared by 11 bases and J by 2 bases, with 8 bases of the junction left unmatched. Germline-derived CDR1 and CDR2 are LNHDA and SQIVND (reference sequence). The CDR3 covers 13 residues. DNA of the CDR3: TGTGCCCCCACAGGGGGTTCCACCTACGAGCAGTACTTC. Protein: CAPTGGSTYEQYF.

The chain couples TRBV4-2 to TRBJ1-6; D unclear. Deletions cut 0 bases from V and 4 bases from J, with 19 bases between. Germline V gene data show CDR1 as LGHNA and CDR2 as YNFKEQ. The CDR3 has 19 amino acids. This chain's CDR3 is CASSQETRGGDFYNSPLHF. In DNA form, the CDR3 reads TGTGCCAGCAGCCAAGAAACTCGGGGAGGTGACTTTTATAATTCACCCCTCCACTTT.

This clone was observed once. The gene calls are TRBV4-1 and TRBJ1-1, with D unclear. The V end lost 3 bases, the J end lost 3 bases, and 11 bases lay between the germline ends. This CDR3 is 14 amino acids long. Germline CDR1 is MGHRA and CDR2 is YSYEKL. DNA of the CDR3: TGCGCCAGCAGCCAGGTCCGGGTGGACACTGAAGCTTTCTTT. It translates to CASSQVRVDTEAFF.

V and J are TRBV14 and TRBJ1-1; 7 nucleotides match TRBD1. CDR1 SGHDN and CDR2 FVKESK come from the germline V gene. V shed 5 bases, J shed 1 base, and the junction held 13 bases outside the gene matches. The CDR3 runs 17 residues. In nucleotides, the CDR3 is TGTGCCAGCAGCTTTAGAAGGGGGCAGACCTGGAACACTGAAGCTTTCTTT. It yields the protein CASSFRRGQTWNTEAFF.

This clone showed up just once. The V gene is TRBV12-5, the J gene TRBJ2-3; 13 bases agree with TRBD2. There are 17 residues in the CDR3. Germline V lookup: CDR1 LGHNT, CDR2 FRNRAP. V lost 5 bases, J lost 1 base, and 6 bases stayed unmatched. Here the CDR3 DNA reads TGTGCTAGTGGTATAGGACTAGCGGGGGCCCGCACAGATACGCAGTATTTT. As protein: CASGIGLAGARTDTQYF.

The CDR3 loop is CASSALDSPPENNSPLHF. In nucleotides, the CDR3 is TGTGCCAGCAGCGCTCTGGACAGCCCTCCCGAGAATAATTCACCCCTCCACTTT. The chain couples TRBV9 to TRBJ1-6, with a tentative D call TRBD1 (6 bases). Trimming took 3 bases from V and 5 from J, leaving 21 bases between them. CDR1 and CDR2 (germline): SGDLS, YYNGEE. The CDR3 extends over 18 amino acids.

The V call is TRBV27, the J call TRBJ2-7; TRBD1 matches 9 bases. Germline-derived CDR1 and CDR2 are MNHEY and SMNVEV (reference sequence). Trimming removed 5 bases from V and 4 bases from J; junction bases left unmatched: 15. CDR3 size: 17 residues. In nucleotides, the CDR3 is TGTGCCAGCAGTCCGAGACGCGGGACAGGGATTAGTTACGAGCAGTACTTC. Residues: CASSPRRGTGISYEQYF.

This chain joins TRBV16 and TRBJ1-2, with a possible D match to TRBD1 (6 bases). There are 14 residues in the CDR3. Per the germline V gene, CDR1 is KGHSY and CDR2 is FQNENV. Trimming pared 4 bases from V and 4 bases from J, leaving 13 bases between. CDR3 sequence: CASSPRDIFYGYTF. CDR3 in DNA: TGTGCCAGCAGCCCCCGGGACATTTTCTATGGCTACACCTTC.

The chain carries TRBV5-1 and TRBJ1-6; D is perhaps TRBD1 (5 bases). Trimming took off 3 bases at V and 7 bases at J, with 8 bases between the two ends. Germline V gives CDR1 SGHRS, CDR2 YFSETQ. This CDR3 has 13 amino acids. The CDR3 is CASSYRQNSPLHF. DNA of the CDR3: TGCGCCAGCAGCTATCGACAGAATTCACCCCTCCACTTT.

CDR3 region: CASSPGLDYNEQFF. The CDR3 coding sequence is TGCGCCAGCAGCCCAGGACTGGATTACAATGAGCAGTTCTTC. The rearrangement links TRBV5-1 to TRBJ2-1, with D perhaps matching TRBD2 (5 bases). V lost 4 bases and J 4 bases, leaving 12 bases between the germline ends. This CDR3 has 14 amino acids. Germline V gene lookup returns CDR1 SGHRS and CDR2 YFSETQ.